This TCR beta chain appears in the sequencing data of a study of cytomegalovirus exposure and HLA in healthy donors. Trimming removed 0 bases from V and 5 bases from J; junction bases left unmatched: 6. CDR1 is MNHEY and CDR2 is SVGAGI in the germline V gene. There are 15 residues in the CDR3. The PCR had 60 Vbeta and 13 Jbeta primers. Here immunoSEQ multiplex PCR was the method, and the copy in TCRdb shows in-frame clones only, minus some. The sample carries roughly 86,000 clones, less than 80% recorded once. This clone was picked up a small number of times. The source material was PBMCs. This sequence was found in a woman aged 45-65 years in good health and CMV-seropositive. The rearrangement joins TRBV6-5 to TRBJ2-5; the match to TRBD1 covers 7 bases. The CDR3 region has the DNA TGTGCCAGCAGTTACTCGAAGGGGGCCGGGGAGACCCAGTACTTC. Its protein product is CASSYSKGAGETQYF.